This T cell receptor (beta chain) was observed in a study of blood T cell repertoires in COVID-19 (dated by TCRdb to the early 2020s). About the full investigation: Samples from collaborators originated in the United States, Italy and Spain and spanned both the acute and convalescent phases of COVID-19. The repertoires were released in a freely available public database meant as a resource for research on the immune response to SARS-CoV-2. The samples were drawn from two sources: the first 160 participants of the ongoing ImmuneRACE study, and 1,200 or so subjects contributed by 6 global collaborators. The dataset comprised deeply sampled blood TCRbeta repertoires from subjects exposed to, actively infected with, or recovered from COVID-19. The prospective study material was composed of cDNA or gDNA derived from T cells, B-cell-depleted T cells, or PBMCs. The sample metadata nearly always contained a de-identified subject ID, COVID-19 status, age in years and sex. Where available, HLA class I and class II types were obtained from metadata supplied by the sample provider rather than from assay-based typing. Summary of the overall study and its limitations: How much clinical and demographic metadata was included differed by source and by participant, and the metadata was provided uncurated.

The germline V gene gives CDR1 as SGHTA and CDR2 as FQGNSA. Measured from the cysteine to the phenylalanine, the CDR3 is 15 residues long. Only the CDR3 DNA is retained, 45 bases long and in frame from the first base. V lost 1 base and J lost 2 bases; the stretch between them is 11 bases long. TCRbeta CDR3 regions were amplified from genomic DNA using the immunoSEQ Assay, a bias-controlled multiplex PCR. The original pipeline was this. The number of nucleated cells in each sample was estimated from the amplification of reference gene primers within the assay. To quantify the absolute abundance of each unique TCRbeta CDR3 rearrangement, sequence reads were collapsed and filtered. For each sample, productive Simpson clonality was calculated by taking the square root of Simpson's diversity index across productive rearrangements. TCRdb mirrors the immuneACCESS table, restricted to in-frame sequences. Some clones are absent from its copies; in checked studies, under half trace to an unresolved V gene, and the reason for the others is unknown. That table is the source of V, J and clone size, and D and trimming were worked out from the DNA. Recorded for this sample are under 250,000 clones; about 82% of them occurred a single time. About 9.1% of the sample goes to the ten largest clones.

In its sample, this clone was seen a few times. Its antigen is not yet known. Base quality data are lacking; no much larger clone is found one base away. Enrolling through a virtual design, the prospective study's participants ranged in age from roughly 18 to 90 years and lived across around 25 United States geographic areas. To assign participants to cohorts, the prospective study relied on clinical history that participants themselves reported in a screening survey and a study questionnaire. In the prospective study, whole blood, serum and a nasopharyngeal or oropharyngeal swab were collected from each participant by mobile phlebotomists. Prospective study participants could optionally give additional blood draws and questionnaires over a roughly 2-month period. Before DNA extraction, blood samples from the prospective study were shipped at room temperature or frozen.

This sequence originates from a woman in her forties or fifties with acute COVID-19. The sample taken for sequencing was PBMCs or T cells enriched from blood (not recorded which). The sequence is built from TRBV7-2 and TRBJ1-2; possibly the D gene is TRBD1, per 5 matching bases. The CDR3 corresponds to CASSLEPRQNYGYTF. The bases read TGTGCCAGCAGCTTAGAGCCTCGACAGAACTATGGCTACACCTTC.